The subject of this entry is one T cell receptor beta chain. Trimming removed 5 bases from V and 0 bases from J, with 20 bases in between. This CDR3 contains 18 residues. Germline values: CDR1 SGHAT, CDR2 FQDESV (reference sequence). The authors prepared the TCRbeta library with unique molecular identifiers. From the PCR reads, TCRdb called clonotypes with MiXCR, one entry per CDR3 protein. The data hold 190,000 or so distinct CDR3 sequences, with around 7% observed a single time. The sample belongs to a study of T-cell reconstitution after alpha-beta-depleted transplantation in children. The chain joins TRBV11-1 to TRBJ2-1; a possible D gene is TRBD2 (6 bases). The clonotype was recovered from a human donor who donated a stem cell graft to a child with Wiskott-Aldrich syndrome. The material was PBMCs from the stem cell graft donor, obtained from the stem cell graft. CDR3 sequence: CASSHNPGDTNSYNEQFF. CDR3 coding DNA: TGTGCCAGCAGCCACAATCCGGGGGATACTAACTCCTACAATGAGCAGTTCTTC. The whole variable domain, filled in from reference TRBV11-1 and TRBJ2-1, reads EAEVAQSPRYKITEKSQAVAFWCDPISGHATLYWYRQILGQGPELLVQFQDESVVDDSQLPKDRFSAERLKGVDSTLKIQPAELGDSAMYLCASSHNPGDTNSYNEQFFGPGTRLTVL.